A selection of T cell receptor beta chains follows, all from one sample in a study of human T cells and chemical hapten exposure. TCRdb recomputed calls from the RACE reads with MiXCR, one row per CDR3 protein. The table includes about 69,000 distinct CDR3 sequences, under 13% detected once. The sample here was whole blood, taken in connection with sensitization to the hapten diphenylcyclopropenone (DPC). These TCRs come from a woman in her 50s with alopecia areata. Some clones in this sample may be carry-over from other donors' samples. The CDR3 runs from the conserved cysteine through the conserved F or W. Fields, in order: J gene, V gene, clone size, D gene, CDR3 protein, CDR3 DNA. A D gene is named only where the DNA matches it firmly. Rows give clone size only sometimes, using once, few, many, or a class for an expanded clone.

J: TRBJ2-3
V: TRBV20-1
size: NA
D: TRBD2
CDR3: CSAYGVSSGRSTDTQYF
DNA: TGCAGTGCTTATGGTGTCTCTAGCGGGAGGAGCACAGATACGCAGTATTTT

J: TRBJ2-2
V: TRBV29-1
size: few
D: NA
CDR3: CSVLLGRNTGELFF
DNA: TGCAGCGTTCTCTTGGGCCGGAACACCGGGGAGCTGTTTTTT

J: TRBJ1-1
V: TRBV18
size: many
D: NA
CDR3: CASSLTEWTEAFF
DNA: TGTGCCAGCTCACTGACAGAGTGGACTGAAGCTTTCTTT

J: TRBJ2-4
V: TRBV5-5
size: NA
D: NA
CDR3: CASSLAFQGSKNIQYF
DNA: TGTGCCAGCAGCTTGGCTTTTCAGGGCTCCAAAAACATTCAGTACTTC

J: TRBJ2-1
V: TRBV20-1
size: NA
D: NA
CDR3: CSAREIQSLSSYNEQFF
DNA: TGCAGTGCTAGAGAAATCCAGTCCCTGAGCTCCTACAATGAGCAGTTCTTC

J: TRBJ2-3
V: TRBV18
size: many
D: NA
CDR3: CASSKVFGVSTDTQYF
DNA: TGTGCCAGCTCAAAGGTTTTCGGGGTCAGCACAGATACGCAGTATTTT

J: TRBJ2-7
V: TRBV6-4
size: many
D: TRBD1
CDR3: CASRFRQGPPEQYF
DNA: TGTGCCAGCAGATTCAGACAGGGTCCCCCCGAGCAGTACTTC

J: TRBJ1-2
V: TRBV11-3
size: NA
D: NA
CDR3: CASSLRPGERSNYGYTF
DNA: TGTGCCAGCAGCTTAAGGCCAGGGGAACGATCCAACTATGGCTACACCTTC

J: TRBJ1-1
V: TRBV13
size: many
D: NA
CDR3: CASSQGRRVTEAFF
DNA: TGTGCCAGCAGCCAAGGTCGACGTGTAACTGAAGCTTTCTTT

J: TRBJ1-5
V: TRBV19
size: NA
D: TRBD1
CDR3: CASSATGDQPQHF
DNA: TGTGCCAGTAGTGCTACAGGGGATCAGCCCCAGCATTTT

J: TRBJ2-1
V: TRBV11-3
size: many
D: NA
CDR3: CASSLVSESGEQFF
DNA: TGTGCCAGCAGCTTAGTTTCAGAGAGCGGGGAGCAGTTCTTC

J: TRBJ2-1
V: TRBV7-9
size: many
D: TRBD2
CDR3: CASSPRTSGSSYNEQFF
DNA: TGTGCCAGCAGCCCCCGGACTAGCGGGAGTTCCTACAATGAGCAGTTCTTC

J: TRBJ2-3
V: TRBV11-2
size: many
D: NA
CDR3: CASSRNTDTQYF
DNA: TGTGCCAGCAGCCGAAACACAGATACGCAGTATTTT

J: TRBJ2-1
V: TRBV19
size: few
D: TRBD2
CDR3: CASSLWTSGSNEQFF
DNA: TGTGCCAGTAGTCTGTGGACTAGCGGGAGTAATGAGCAGTTCTTC

J: TRBJ2-5
V: TRBV11-2
size: many
D: TRBD2
CDR3: CASSPTAGRETQYF
DNA: TGTGCCAGCAGCCCTACAGCGGGACGGGAGACCCAGTACTTC

J: TRBJ1-1
V: TRBV7-9
size: few
D: NA
CDR3: CASQDGLNTEAFF
DNA: TGTGCCAGCCAGGACGGATTAAACACTGAAGCTTTCTTT

J: TRBJ2-1
V: TRBV28
size: many
D: NA
CDR3: CASSLSSGSYNEQFF
DNA: TGTGCCAGCAGTTTAAGTTCTGGTTCCTACAATGAGCAGTTCTTC

J: TRBJ2-3
V: TRBV29-1
size: many
D: NA
CDR3: CSVRGGTDTQYF
DNA: TGCAGCGTTAGAGGCGGCACAGATACGCAGTATTTT

J: TRBJ2-3
V: TRBV5-1
size: many
D: TRBD2
CDR3: CASSSRGQRGSTDTQYF
DNA: TGCGCCAGCAGCTCCCGGGGCCAGCGGGGGAGCACAGATACGCAGTATTTT

J: TRBJ2-3
V: TRBV6-5
size: many
D: TRBD2
CDR3: CASSGGLAGTDTQYF
DNA: TGTGCCAGCAGCGGAGGGCTAGCGGGAACAGATACGCAGTATTTT

J: TRBJ2-3
V: TRBV5-1
size: NA
D: NA
CDR3: CASSLQASGTDTQYF
DNA: TGCGCCAGCAGCTTACAGGCGAGCGGAACAGATACGCAGTATTTT

J: TRBJ1-1
V: TRBV6-5
size: many
D: NA
CDR3: CASSRGAVATMNTEAFF
DNA: TGTGCCAGCAGTCGGGGGGCGGTTGCAACCATGAACACTGAAGCTTTCTTT

J: TRBJ2-7
V: TRBV2
size: NA
D: TRBD2
CDR3: CASSGTSGSLHEQYF
DNA: TGTGCCAGCAGTGGGACTAGCGGGAGTCTTCACGAGCAGTACTTC

J: TRBJ1-1
V: TRBV12-3/TRBV12-4
size: many
D: NA
CDR3: CASSPQTGRRTEAFF
DNA: TGTGCCAGCAGTCCACAAACAGGGCGGAGGACTGAAGCTTTCTTT

J: TRBJ1-1
V: TRBV27
size: many
D: NA
CDR3: CASSLNGDRVNTEAFF
DNA: TGTGCCAGCAGTTTAAACGGGGATCGGGTGAACACTGAAGCTTTCTTT

J: TRBJ2-2
V: TRBV11-2
size: many
D: TRBD1
CDR3: CASSLRQGNTGELFF
DNA: TGTGCCAGCAGCTTGCGACAGGGGAACACCGGGGAGCTGTTTTTT

J: TRBJ2-1
V: TRBV12-3/TRBV12-4
size: many
D: NA
CDR3: CASSSLRQTNEQFF
DNA: TGTGCCAGCAGTTCCCTTAGACAAACCAATGAGCAGTTCTTC

J: TRBJ2-5
V: TRBV11-1
size: few
D: NA
CDR3: CASSLSRSVETQYF
DNA: TGTGCCAGCAGCTTATCTAGGTCCGTTGAGACCCAGTACTTC

J: TRBJ2-7
V: TRBV11-2
size: NA
D: NA
CDR3: CASSLVSGSYEQYF
DNA: TGTGCCAGCAGCTTGGTTAGCGGCTCCTACGAGCAGTACTTC

J: TRBJ1-1
V: TRBV29-1
size: many
D: NA
CDR3: CSTRRGNTEAFF
DNA: TGCAGCACCCGTAGGGGTAACACTGAAGCTTTCTTT

J: TRBJ2-1
V: TRBV29-1
size: few
D: TRBD2
CDR3: CSVGLAGGSYNEQFF
DNA: TGCAGCGTTGGGCTAGCGGGGGGCTCCTACAATGAGCAGTTCTTC

J: TRBJ1-5
V: TRBV20-1
size: few
D: NA
CDR3: CSASTGWGQPQHF
DNA: TGCAGTGCTTCAACAGGGTGGGGTCAGCCCCAGCATTTT

J: TRBJ2-1
V: TRBV20-1
size: many
D: TRBD2
CDR3: CSARDTASGHNEQFF
DNA: TGCAGTGCTAGAGATACGGCTAGCGGCCACAATGAGCAGTTCTTC

J: TRBJ1-1
V: TRBV5-1
size: NA
D: NA
CDR3: CASSLNYNTEAFF
DNA: TGCGCCAGCAGCTTGAATTATAACACTGAAGCTTTCTTT

J: TRBJ2-3
V: TRBV6-1
size: many
D: TRBD1
CDR3: CASSAGTGSLTDTQYF
DNA: TGTGCCAGCAGCGCCGGGACAGGGTCCCTCACAGATACGCAGTATTTT

J: TRBJ2-1
V: TRBV28
size: NA
D: NA
CDR3: CASSTPRGSEQFF
DNA: TGTGCCAGCAGTACCCCCAGGGGTAGTGAGCAGTTCTTC

J: TRBJ1-1
V: TRBV18
size: NA
D: NA
CDR3: CASSPLPQDANTEAFF
DNA: TGTGCCAGCTCACCACTTCCGCAGGACGCCAACACTGAAGCTTTCTTT

J: TRBJ1-5
V: TRBV7-4
size: many
D: NA
CDR3: CASSLGGHSNQPQHF
DNA: TGTGCCAGCAGCTTAGGGGGACATAGCAATCAGCCCCAGCATTTT

J: TRBJ2-5
V: TRBV5-1
size: few
D: TRBD2
CDR3: CASSRTSGETQYF
DNA: TGCGCCAGCAGCAGGACTAGCGGAGAGACCCAGTACTTC

J: TRBJ1-1
V: TRBV10-3
size: NA
D: NA
CDR3: CAIRPQGFGAFF
DNA: TGTGCCATCAGACCTCAGGGTTTTGGAGCTTTCTTT

J: TRBJ2-7
V: TRBV11-2
size: many
D: NA
CDR3: CASSLKWEGGSWEQYF
DNA: TGTGCCAGCAGCTTAAAGTGGGAAGGGGGATCTTGGGAGCAGTACTTC

J: TRBJ1-5
V: TRBV2
size: NA
D: NA
CDR3: CASSDKMGGVDQPQHF
DNA: TGTGCCAGCAGTGACAAGATGGGAGGGGTTGATCAGCCCCAGCATTTT

J: TRBJ2-3
V: TRBV7-9
size: many
D: NA
CDR3: CASSLAVQGDTQYF
DNA: TGTGCCAGCAGCTTAGCGGTACAGGGAGATACGCAGTATTTT

J: TRBJ2-5
V: TRBV11-2
size: many
D: TRBD2
CDR3: CASSLGLAGNLETQYF
DNA: TGTGCCAGCAGCCTGGGACTAGCGGGAAATCTGGAGACCCAGTACTTC

J: TRBJ2-5
V: TRBV7-3
size: many
D: NA
CDR3: CASSLGVAETQYF
DNA: TGTGCCAGCAGCTTAGGGGTAGCAGAGACCCAGTACTTC

J: TRBJ2-5
V: TRBV9
size: NA
D: TRBD2
CDR3: CASSVGTAGGTQYF
DNA: TGTGCCAGCAGCGTAGGGACGGCGGGAGGGACCCAGTACTTC

J: TRBJ2-7
V: TRBV18
size: many
D: NA
CDR3: CASSPSGTFNEQYF
DNA: TGTGCCAGCTCACCATCCGGGACGTTCAACGAGCAGTACTTC

J: TRBJ2-3
V: TRBV14
size: NA
D: NA
CDR3: CDSSPLAASTDTQYF
DNA: TGTGACAGCAGCCCTTTAGCGGCCAGCACAGATACGCAGTATTTT

J: TRBJ2-6
V: TRBV19
size: many
D: NA
CDR3: CATSDSSGANVLTF
DNA: TGTGCCACCTCCGACAGTTCTGGGGCCAACGTCCTGACTTTC